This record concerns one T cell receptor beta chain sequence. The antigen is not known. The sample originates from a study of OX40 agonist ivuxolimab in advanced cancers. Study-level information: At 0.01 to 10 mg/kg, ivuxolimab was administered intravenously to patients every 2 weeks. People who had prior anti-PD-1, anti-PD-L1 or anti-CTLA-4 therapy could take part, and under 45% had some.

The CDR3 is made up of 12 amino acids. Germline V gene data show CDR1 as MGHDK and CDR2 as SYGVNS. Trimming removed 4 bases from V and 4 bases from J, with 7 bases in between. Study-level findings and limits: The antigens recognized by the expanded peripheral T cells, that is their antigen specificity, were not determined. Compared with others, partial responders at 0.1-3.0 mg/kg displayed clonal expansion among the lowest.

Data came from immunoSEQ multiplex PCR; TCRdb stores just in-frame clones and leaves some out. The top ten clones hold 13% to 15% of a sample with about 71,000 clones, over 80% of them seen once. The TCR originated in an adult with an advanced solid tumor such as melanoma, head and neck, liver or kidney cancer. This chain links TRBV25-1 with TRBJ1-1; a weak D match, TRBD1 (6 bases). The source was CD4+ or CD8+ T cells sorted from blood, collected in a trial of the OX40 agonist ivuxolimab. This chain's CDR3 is CASSGGGTEAFF. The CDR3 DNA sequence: TGTGCCAGCAGTGGAGGGGGCACTGAAGCTTTCTTT.